What follows describes a single T cell receptor beta chain. Its antigen is unidentified. This record comes from a study of radiotherapy plus CTLA-4 blockade in lung cancer. The wider study: Objective responses arose in roughly 17% of patients, and approximately 31% experienced disease control.

Points from the study as a whole: Blood TCR clones of tumor origin expanded after radiotherapy plus ipilimumab.

Data came from immunoSEQ multiplex PCR; TCRdb stores just in-frame clones and leaves some out. The sample consists of some 60,000 clones, roughly four fifths of them appearing once. Focal radiation with ipilimumab CTLA-4 blockade was given to patients with chemo-refractory metastatic non-small-cell lung cancer. Germline V gene lookup returns CDR1 SNHLY and CDR2 FYNNEI. The CDR3 loop spans 14 amino acids. The ends lost 4 bases at V and 2 bases at J; junction bases unmatched: 3. The starting material was peripheral blood, obtained from a patient treated with radiotherapy plus ipilimumab. The receptor was isolated from a human donor with non-small cell lung cancer who had a complete response to radiotherapy plus ipilimumab. V and J are TRBV2 and TRBJ2-3, with 7 bases that match TRBD2. CDR3 in amino acids: CASSVGGNTDTQYF. The CDR3 DNA sequence: TGTGCCAGCAGTGTGGGGGGGAACACAGATACGCAGTATTTT.